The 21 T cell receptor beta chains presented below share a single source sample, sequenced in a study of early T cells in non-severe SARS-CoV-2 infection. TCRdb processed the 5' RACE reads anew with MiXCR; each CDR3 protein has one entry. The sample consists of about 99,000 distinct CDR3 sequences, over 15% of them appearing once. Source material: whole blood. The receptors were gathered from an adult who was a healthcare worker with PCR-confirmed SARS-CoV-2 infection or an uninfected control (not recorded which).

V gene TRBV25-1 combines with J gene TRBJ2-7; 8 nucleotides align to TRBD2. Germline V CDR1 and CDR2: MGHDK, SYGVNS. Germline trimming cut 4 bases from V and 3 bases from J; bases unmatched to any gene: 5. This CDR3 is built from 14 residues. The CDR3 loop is CASSGSGTHYEQYF. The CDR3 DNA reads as TGTGCCAGCAGTGGTAGCGGGACTCACTACGAGCAGTACTTC.

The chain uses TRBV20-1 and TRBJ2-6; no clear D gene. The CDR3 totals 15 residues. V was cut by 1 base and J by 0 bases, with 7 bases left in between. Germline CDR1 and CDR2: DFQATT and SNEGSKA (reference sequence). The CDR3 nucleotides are TGCAGTGCTAGAGCCCCCAGCTCTGGGGCCAACGTCCTGACTTTC. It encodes CSARAPSSGANVLTF.

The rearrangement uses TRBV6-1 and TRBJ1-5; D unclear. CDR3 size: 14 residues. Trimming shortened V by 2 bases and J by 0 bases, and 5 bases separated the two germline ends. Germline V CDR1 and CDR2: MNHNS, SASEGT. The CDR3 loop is CASSELASNQPQHF. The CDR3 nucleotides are TGTGCCAGCAGTGAATTAGCTAGCAATCAGCCCCAGCATTTT.

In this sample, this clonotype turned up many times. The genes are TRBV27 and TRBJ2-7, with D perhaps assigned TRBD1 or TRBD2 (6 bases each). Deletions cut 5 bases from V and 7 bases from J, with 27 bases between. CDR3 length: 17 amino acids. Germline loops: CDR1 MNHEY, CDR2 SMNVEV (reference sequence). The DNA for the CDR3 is TGTGCCAGCAGTCACAACAACCTAGGAGGGGGAGTGGAAGAGCAGTACTTC. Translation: CASSHNNLGGGVEEQYF.

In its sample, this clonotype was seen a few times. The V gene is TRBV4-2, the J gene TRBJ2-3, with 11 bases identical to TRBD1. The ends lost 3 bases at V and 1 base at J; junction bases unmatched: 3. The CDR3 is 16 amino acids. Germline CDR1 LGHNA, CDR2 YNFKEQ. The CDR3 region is CASSQGQGDGTDTQYF. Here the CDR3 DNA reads TGTGCCAGCAGCCAGGGACAGGGGGATGGCACAGATACGCAGTATTTT.

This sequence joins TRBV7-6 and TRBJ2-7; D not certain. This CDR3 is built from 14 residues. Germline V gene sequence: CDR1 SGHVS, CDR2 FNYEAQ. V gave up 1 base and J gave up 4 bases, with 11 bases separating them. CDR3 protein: CASSLGASDYEQYF. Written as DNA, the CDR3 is TGTGCCAGCAGCTTAGGGGCCAGCGATTACGAGCAGTACTTC.

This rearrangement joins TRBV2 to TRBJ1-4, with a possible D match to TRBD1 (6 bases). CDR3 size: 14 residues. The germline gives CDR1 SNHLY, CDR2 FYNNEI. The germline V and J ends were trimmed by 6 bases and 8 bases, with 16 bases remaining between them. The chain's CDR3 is CASRLRDIDEKLFF. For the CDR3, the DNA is TGTGCCAGCAGACTCCGGGACATTGACGAAAAACTGTTTTTT.

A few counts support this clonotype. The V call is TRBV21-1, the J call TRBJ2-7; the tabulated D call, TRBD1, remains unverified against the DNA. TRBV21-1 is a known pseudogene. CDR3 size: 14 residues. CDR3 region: CASSKVDRNYEQYF. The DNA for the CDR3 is TGTGCCAGCAGCAAAGTCGACAGAAACTACGAGCAGTACTTC.

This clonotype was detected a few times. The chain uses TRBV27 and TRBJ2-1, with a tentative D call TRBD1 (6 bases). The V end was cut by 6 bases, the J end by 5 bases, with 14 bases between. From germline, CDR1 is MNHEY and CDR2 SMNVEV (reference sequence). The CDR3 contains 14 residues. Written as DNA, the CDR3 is TGTGCCAGCAGCCCCGGGACACGAAACAATGAGCAGTTCTTC. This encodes CASSPGTRNNEQFF.

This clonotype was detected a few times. CDR3 bases: TGTGCCAGCAGCTGGCGGGGGAGTGAGCAGTTCTTC. It codes for CASSWRGSEQFF. The chain employs TRBV7-2 and TRBJ2-1, with TRBD2 identical over 7 bases. The germline gives CDR1 SGHTA, CDR2 FQGNSA. V gave up 4 bases and J gave up 9 bases; unmatched junction bases: 3. The CDR3 spans 12 residues.

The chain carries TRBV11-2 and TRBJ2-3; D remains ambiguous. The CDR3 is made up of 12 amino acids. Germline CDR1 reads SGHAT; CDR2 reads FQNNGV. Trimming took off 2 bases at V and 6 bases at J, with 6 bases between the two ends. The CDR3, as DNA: TGTGCCAGCAGCTTAACGGAGGATACGCAGTATTTT. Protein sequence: CASSLTEDTQYF.

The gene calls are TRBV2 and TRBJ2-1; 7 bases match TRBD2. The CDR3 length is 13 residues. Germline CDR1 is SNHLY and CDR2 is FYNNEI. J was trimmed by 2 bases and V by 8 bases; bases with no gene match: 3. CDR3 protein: CASGGEAYNEQFF. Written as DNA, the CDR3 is TGTGCCAGCGGGGGGGAGGCCTACAATGAGCAGTTCTTC.

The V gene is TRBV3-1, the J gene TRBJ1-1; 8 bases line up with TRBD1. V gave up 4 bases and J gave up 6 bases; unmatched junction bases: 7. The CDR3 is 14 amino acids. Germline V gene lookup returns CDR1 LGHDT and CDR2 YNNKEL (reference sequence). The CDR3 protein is CASSPPGRGPEAFF. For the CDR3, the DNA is TGTGCCAGCAGCCCCCCGGGCAGGGGGCCTGAAGCTTTCTTT.

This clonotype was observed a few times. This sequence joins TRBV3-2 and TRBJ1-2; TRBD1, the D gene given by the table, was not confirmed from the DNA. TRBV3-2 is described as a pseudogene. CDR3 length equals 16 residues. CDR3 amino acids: CASSQVRAKQVDGYTF. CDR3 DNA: TGTGCCAGCAGCCAAGTTAGAGCCAAACAGGTGGATGGCTACACCTTC.

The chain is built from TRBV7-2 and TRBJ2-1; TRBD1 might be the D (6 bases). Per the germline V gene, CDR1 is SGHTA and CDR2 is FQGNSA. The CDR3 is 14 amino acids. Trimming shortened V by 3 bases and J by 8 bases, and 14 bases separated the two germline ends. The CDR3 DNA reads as TGTGCCAGCAGCTTCGACAGGTTTAGCGATGAGCAGTTCTTC. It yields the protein CASSFDRFSDEQFF.

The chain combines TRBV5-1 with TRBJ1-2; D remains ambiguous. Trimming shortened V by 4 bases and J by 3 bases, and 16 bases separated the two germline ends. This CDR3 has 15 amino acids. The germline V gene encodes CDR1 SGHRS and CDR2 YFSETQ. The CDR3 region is CASSTHRTGDYGYTF. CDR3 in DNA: TGCGCCAGCAGCACTCACAGAACCGGGGACTATGGCTACACCTTC.

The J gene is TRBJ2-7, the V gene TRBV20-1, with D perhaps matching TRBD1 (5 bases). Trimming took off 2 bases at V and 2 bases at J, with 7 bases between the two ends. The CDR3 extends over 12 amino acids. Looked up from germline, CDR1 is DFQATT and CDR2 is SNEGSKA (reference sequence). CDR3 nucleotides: TGCAGTGCTAGAAAGGACACCTACGAGCAGTACTTC. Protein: CSARKDTYEQYF.

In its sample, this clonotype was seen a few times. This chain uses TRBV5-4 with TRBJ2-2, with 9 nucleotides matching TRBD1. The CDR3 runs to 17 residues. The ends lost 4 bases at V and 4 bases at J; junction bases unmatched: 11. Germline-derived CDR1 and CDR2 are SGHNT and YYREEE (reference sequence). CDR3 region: CASSRGQGTPATGELFF. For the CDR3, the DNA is TGTGCCAGCAGCCGGGGACAGGGAACACCTGCCACCGGGGAGCTGTTTTTT.

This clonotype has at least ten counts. CDR3 nucleotide sequence: TGTGCCAGCAGCCAAGATTCAGTGTACACTGAAGCTTTCTTT. Its protein is CASSQDSVYTEAFF. V is TRBV14 and J is TRBJ1-1; D gene ambiguous. Germline-derived CDR1 and CDR2 are SGHDN and FVKESK. The CDR3 extends over 14 amino acids. V lost 0 bases, J lost 3 bases, and 8 bases lay in between.

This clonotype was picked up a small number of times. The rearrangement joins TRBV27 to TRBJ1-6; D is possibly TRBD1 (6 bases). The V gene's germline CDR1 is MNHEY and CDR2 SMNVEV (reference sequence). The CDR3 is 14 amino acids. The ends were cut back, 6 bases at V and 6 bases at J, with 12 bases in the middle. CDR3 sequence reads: CASSLGQFNSPLHF. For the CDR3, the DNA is TGTGCCAGCAGCCTTGGACAGTTTAATTCACCCCTCCACTTT.

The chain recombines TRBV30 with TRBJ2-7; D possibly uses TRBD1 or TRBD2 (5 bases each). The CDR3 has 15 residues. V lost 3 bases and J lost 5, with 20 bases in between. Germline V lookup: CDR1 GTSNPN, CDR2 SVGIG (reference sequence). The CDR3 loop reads CAWRGRMGANHEQYF. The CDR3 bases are TGTGCCTGGAGGGGGCGTATGGGAGCTAACCACGAGCAGTACTTC.